The 24 T cell receptor beta chains reported below all come from one sample, sequenced in a study of blood T cell repertoires in COVID-19. TCRdb's table, derived via immunoSEQ multiplex PCR, lists solely in-frame clones and lacks some. The profile shows about 76,000 clones, more than 75% of them singletons. Sequences were obtained from peripheral blood. The origin of the receptors is a human donor in a cohort sampled during active COVID-19.

The genes are TRBV5-4 and TRBJ2-1; TRBD1 is a possible D gene (6 bases). CDR1 is SGHNT, CDR2 YYREEE, per germline (reference sequence). V was trimmed by 0 bases and J by 14 bases, leaving 21 bases between them. The CDR3 loop spans 15 amino acids. CDR3 nucleotide sequence: TGTGCCAGCAGCTTGGATGAAGGACAGCTGAGCCGGGAGTTCTTC. This encodes CASSLDEGQLSREFF.

V is TRBV18 and J is TRBJ2-5; TRBD1 might be the D (5 bases). Trimming shortened V by 3 bases and J by 4 bases, and 15 bases separated the two germline ends. CDR1 and CDR2 from the germline V gene are KGHSH and LQKENI. The CDR3 is made up of 15 amino acids. The CDR3 sequence is CASSPLKGAAETQYF. The CDR3 coding sequence is TGTGCCAGCTCACCTTTGAAAGGGGCAGCAGAGACCCAGTACTTC.

This chain links TRBV10-1 with TRBJ2-5; D is possibly TRBD2 (6 bases). The CDR3 loop spans 16 amino acids. Germline V gives CDR1 WNHNN, CDR2 SYGVQD (reference sequence). With 6 bases removed from V and 2 bases from J, the gap between germline ends came to 19 bases. The CDR3 spells CASRPNGRESQETQYF. CDR3 DNA sequence: TGCGCCAGCAGACCTAACGGACGGGAGTCACAAGAGACCCAGTACTTC.

The chain has TRBV15 and TRBJ2-2; no definite D call. Germline V CDR1 and CDR2: LNHNV, YYDKDF (reference sequence). There are 14 residues in the CDR3. V was cut by 1 base and J by 6 bases, with 9 bases left in between. The DNA of the CDR3 is TGTGCCACCAGCAGAGCGGGTCTGCCCGGGGAGCTGTTTTTT. The encoded protein is CATSRAGLPGELFF.

This chain links TRBV7-9 with TRBJ2-7; TRBD1 is a possible D gene (6 bases). This CDR3 comprises 13 residues. Germline CDR1 and CDR2: SEHNR and FQNEAQ (reference sequence). The V end was cut by 4 bases, the J end by 7 bases, with 14 bases between. CDR3 in amino acids: CASSSLQGKEQYF. The CDR3 region has the DNA TGTGCCAGCAGCTCCTTACAGGGTAAGGAGCAGTACTTC.

The J gene is TRBJ2-1, the V gene TRBV19, with 9 nucleotides matching TRBD1. This CDR3 comprises 12 residues. Germline CDR1 reads LNHDA; CDR2 reads SQIVND (reference sequence). V shed 9 bases and J 6 bases; nucleotides not matched to a gene: 3. The CDR3 sequence is CASGTGFNEQFF. The CDR3 coding sequence is TGTGCCAGCGGGACAGGGTTCAATGAGCAGTTCTTC.

This rearrangement joins TRBV5-4 to TRBJ1-2, with 7 bases aligning to TRBD1. J was trimmed by 4 bases and V by 3 bases; bases with no gene match: 3. CDR1 and CDR2 from the germline V gene are SGHNT and YYREEE (reference sequence). The length of the CDR3 is 13 residues. The CDR3, as DNA: TGTGCCAGCAGCTGGGACAGCAGCTATGGCTACACCTTC. This sequence encodes CASSWDSSYGYTF.

The V and J genes are TRBV19 and TRBJ2-2; 7 nucleotides match TRBD1. After removal of 9 bases from V and 3 bases from J, the junction contained 4 bases not matched to a gene. CDR3 length: 13 amino acids. CDR1 is LNHDA, CDR2 SQIVND, per germline (reference sequence). The CDR3 loop is CASHRGYTGELFF. CDR3 in DNA: TGTGCCAGCCACAGGGGTTACACCGGGGAGCTGTTTTTT.

In this sample, this clone turned up once. The chain couples TRBV4-1 to TRBJ2-7; 8 nucleotides align to TRBD1. Trimming at V came to 5 bases and at J to 3 bases, leaving 9 bases not matched to a gene. CDR3 size: 15 residues. From germline, CDR1 is MGHRA and CDR2 YSYEKL. The CDR3, as DNA: TGCGCCAGCAGCGCGACCGGGACAGGCGGCTACGAGCAGTACTTC. Translated, it gives CASSATGTGGYEQYF.

The V gene is TRBV2, the J gene TRBJ1-5; 7 bases map to TRBD1. The CDR3 is made up of 16 amino acids. Germline V lookup: CDR1 SNHLY, CDR2 FYNNEI. V shed 5 bases and J 0 bases; nucleotides not matched to a gene: 7. In DNA, the CDR3 is TGTGCCAGCAGTCGGACAGGTCCACATAGCAATCAGCCCCAGCATTTT. Its translation: CASSRTGPHSNQPQHF.

V gene TRBV7-2 combines with J gene TRBJ1-2; possibly TRBD1 for D (5 bases). Germline CDR1 reads SGHTA; CDR2 reads FQGNSA. Trimming pared 4 bases from V and 5 bases from J, leaving 17 bases between. The CDR3 runs to 15 residues. DNA for the CDR3: TGTGCCAGCAGCTACACTACGGGGGGTTCATATGGCTACACCTTC. Amino acid sequence: CASSYTTGGSYGYTF.

This chain connects TRBV4-1 to TRBJ2-5; TRBD1 agrees at 7 bases. The germline V gene has CDR1 MGHRA and CDR2 YSYEKL. The CDR3 sequence is 16 residues long. J was trimmed by 0 bases and V by 0 bases; bases with no gene match: 4. The CDR3 region has the DNA TGCGCCAGCAGCCAAGATGGGACAGACAACCAAGAGACCCAGTACTTC. Translating gives CASSQDGTDNQETQYF.

This clone is a singleton in its sample. V and J are TRBV7-9 and TRBJ1-1; maybe TRBD1 (5 bases). Per the germline V gene, CDR1 is SEHNR and CDR2 is FQNEAQ (reference sequence). The CDR3 is 14 residues long. Trimming left V 1 base short and J 5 bases short, with 11 bases between. CDR3 protein: CASSLEVRGTEAFF. For the CDR3, the DNA is TGTGCCAGCAGCTTAGAGGTGCGGGGGACTGAAGCTTTCTTT.

V usage is TRBV18 and J usage is TRBJ2-2; tentative D call: TRBD1 (6 bases). Germline V gene lookup returns CDR1 KGHSH and CDR2 LQKENI. CDR3 length: 14 residues. Trimming removed 7 bases at V and 4 bases at J, with 13 bases between. CDR3: CASLSDSFTGELFF. The CDR3 region has the DNA TGTGCCAGCTTATCGGACAGTTTCACCGGGGAGCTGTTTTTT.

This chain links TRBV2 with TRBJ2-1; D possibly corresponds to TRBD1 (6 bases). The V and J ends lost 1 base and 6 bases respectively, with 13 bases between them. CDR3 length: 15 amino acids. Germline V gene sequence: CDR1 SNHLY, CDR2 FYNNEI. In nucleotides, the CDR3 is TGTGCCAGCAGTGAAGAGCCAGGGGTGCGCAATGAGCAGTTCTTC. This encodes CASSEEPGVRNEQFF.

The gene calls are TRBV25-1 and TRBJ2-6, with no clear D. The V end lost 2 bases, the J end lost 0 bases, and 5 bases lay between the germline ends. Germline values: CDR1 MGHDK, CDR2 SYGVNS. The CDR3 is 15 amino acids. The DNA of the CDR3 is TGTGCCAGCAGTGAAGTGAGCTCTGGGGCCAACGTCCTGACTTTC. This encodes CASSEVSSGANVLTF.

V gene TRBV3-1 (or the pseudogene TRBV3-2) combines with J gene TRBJ1-4; tentatively, D is TRBD1 (5 bases). CDR3 length: 14 amino acids. Germline V CDR1 and CDR2: LGHDT, YNNKEL (reference sequence). V was cut by 2 bases and J by 8 bases, with 12 bases left in between. The CDR3 DNA reads as TGTGCCAGCAGCCAATTTGGGCAGGGAGAAAAACTGTTTTTT. Translating gives CASSQFGQGEKLFF.

This chain connects TRBV4-1 to TRBJ2-7; 8 bases are a match to TRBD1. The CDR3 loop spans 15 amino acids. V lost 5 bases to trimming and J lost 4 bases; unmatched junction nucleotides: 10. Germline CDR1 reads MGHRA; CDR2 reads YSYEKL. CDR3: CASSKWTGYSYEQYF. CDR3 nucleotides: TGCGCCAGCAGCAAGTGGACAGGGTACTCTTACGAGCAGTACTTC.

The chain links TRBV12-3 or TRBV12-4 to TRBJ2-1; D remains ambiguous. The CDR3 is 13 amino acids. The germline V and J ends were trimmed by 7 bases and 5 bases, with 12 bases remaining between them. CDR3 amino acids: CASKGGSHNEQFF. The CDR3, as DNA: TGTGCCAGCAAAGGCGGCAGCCACAATGAGCAGTTCTTC.

This clone was picked up one time. This rearrangement joins TRBV18 to TRBJ1-2; 10 bases align to TRBD1. V trimming: 1 base; J trimming: 5 bases; junction bases outside the gene matches: 4. The CDR3 runs to 15 residues. The germline CDR1 and CDR2 sequences are KGHSH and LQKENI. Written as DNA, the CDR3 is TGTGCCAGCTCACCACAAGACAGGGGGCATTATGGCTACACCTTC. Encoded protein: CASSPQDRGHYGYTF. The whole variable domain, remainder taken from reference TRBV18 and TRBJ1-2, is NAGVMQNPRHLVRRRGQEARLRCSPMKGHSHVYWYRQLPEEGLKFMVYLQKENIIDESGMPKERFSAEFPKEGPSILRIQQVVRGDSAAYFCASSPQDRGHYGYTFGSGTRLTVV.

This sequence joins TRBV11-2 and TRBJ2-5; TRBD2 matches 9 bases. With 2 bases clipped from V and 5 bases from J, the junction kept 6 bases outside the gene matches. Germline CDR1 reads SGHAT; CDR2 reads FQNNGV. This CDR3 comprises 15 residues. CDR3 coding DNA: TGTGCCAGCAGCTTACAGCGGGGGGCCGTGGAGACCCAGTACTTC. Its translation: CASSLQRGAVETQYF.

This clone was counted a single time. The chain combines TRBV6-4 with TRBJ2-2, with D perhaps matching TRBD1 (5 bases). This CDR3 comprises 14 residues. Germline lookup yields CDR1 MRHNA and CDR2 SNTAGT. V lost 4 bases, J lost 3 bases, and 9 bases lay in between. The CDR3 is CASSGKGDTGELFF. The CDR3 DNA reads as TGTGCCAGCAGTGGGAAAGGGGACACCGGGGAGCTGTTTTTT.

J is TRBJ1-5 and V is TRBV6-1; maybe TRBD1 (6 bases). Looked up from germline, CDR1 is MNHNS and CDR2 is SASEGT. This CDR3 is 17 amino acids long. The V gene lost 2 bases and the J gene lost 6 bases, with 20 bases spanning the gap. CDR3 amino acids: CASSERGVSRGPQPQHF. In DNA, the CDR3 is TGTGCCAGCAGTGAAAGGGGCGTGTCCAGGGGCCCTCAGCCCCAGCATTTT.

V and J are TRBV3-1 (or the pseudogene TRBV3-2) and TRBJ1-2, with D unresolved. Looked up from germline, CDR1 is LGHDT and CDR2 is YNNKEL (reference sequence). This CDR3 comprises 14 residues. The V and J ends lost 5 bases and 9 bases respectively, with 19 bases between them. Here the CDR3 DNA reads TGTGCCAGCAGCGCTCGGGGTGGCGGAATGAGCTACACCTTC. Amino acid sequence: CASSARGGGMSYTF.